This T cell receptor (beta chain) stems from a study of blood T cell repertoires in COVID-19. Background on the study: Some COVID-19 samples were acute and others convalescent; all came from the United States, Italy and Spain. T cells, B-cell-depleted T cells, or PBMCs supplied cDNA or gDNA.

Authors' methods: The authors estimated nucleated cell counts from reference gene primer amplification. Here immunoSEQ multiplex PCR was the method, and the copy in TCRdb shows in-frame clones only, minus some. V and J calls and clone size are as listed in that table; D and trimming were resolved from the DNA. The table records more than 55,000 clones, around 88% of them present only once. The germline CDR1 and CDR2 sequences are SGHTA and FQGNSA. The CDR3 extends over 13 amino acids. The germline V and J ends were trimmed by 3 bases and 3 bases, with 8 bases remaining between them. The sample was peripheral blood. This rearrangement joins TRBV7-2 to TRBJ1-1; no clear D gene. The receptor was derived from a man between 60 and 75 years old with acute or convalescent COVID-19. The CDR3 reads CASSLVVDTEAFF. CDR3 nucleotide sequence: TGTGCCAGCAGCTTGGTAGTTGACACTGAAGCTTTCTTT.